Each of the 30 T cell receptor beta chains below was sequenced from the same sample in a study of blood T cell repertoires in COVID-19. TCRdb's copy holds only in-frame clones and misses some; the assay was immunoSEQ multiplex PCR. The sample includes about 120,000 clones, about 80% of them seen just once. The specimen was peripheral blood. The source of these receptors is an elderly woman with acute or convalescent COVID-19.

The chain employs TRBV7-2 and TRBJ2-3; the match to TRBD1 covers 11 bases. V lost 5 bases to trimming and J lost 3 bases; unmatched junction nucleotides: 1. This CDR3 comprises 14 residues. CDR1 and CDR2 (germline): SGHTA, FQGNSA. CDR3 residues: CASSRDRGTDTQYF. CDR3 coding DNA: TGTGCCAGCAGCCGGGACAGGGGGACAGATACGCAGTATTTT. The whole variable domain, filled in from reference TRBV7-2 and TRBJ2-3, reads GAGVSQSPSNKVTEKGKDVELRCDPISGHTALYWYRQSLGQGLEFLIYFQGNSAPDKSGLPSDRFSAERTGGSVSTLTIQRTQQEDSAVYLCASSRDRGTDTQYFGPGTRLTVL.

This clone was observed a single time. J is TRBJ1-2 and V is TRBV7-9; 9 nucleotides match TRBD1. V shed 2 bases, J shed 4 bases, and the junction held 8 bases outside the gene matches. This CDR3 has 16 amino acids. Germline V gives CDR1 SEHNR, CDR2 FQNEAQ (reference sequence). The CDR3 sequence: CASSLSGTGLFYGYTF. As DNA, the CDR3 is TGTGCCAGCAGCTTATCCGGGACAGGGCTTTTCTATGGCTACACCTTC.

The V and J genes are TRBV10-3 and TRBJ2-3, with a weak D call TRBD2 (5 bases). Trimming cost V 6 bases and J 5 bases, with 15 bases left between them. CDR1 and CDR2 from the germline V gene are ENHRY and SYGVKD. The length of the CDR3 is 14 residues. The CDR3 is CAIRAGIEEDTQYF. CDR3 nucleotides: TGTGCCATCAGAGCCGGGATAGAGGAAGATACGCAGTATTTT.

This sequence joins TRBV19 and TRBJ2-2, with TRBD1 as a possible D gene (5 bases). Trimming took 8 bases from V and 1 from J, leaving 17 bases between them. Germline CDR1 reads LNHDA; CDR2 reads SQIVND (reference sequence). The CDR3 covers 16 residues. The DNA of the CDR3 is TGTGCCAGTGATAGGGCAGGGCACTTGAACACCGGGGAGCTGTTTTTT. It codes for CASDRAGHLNTGELFF.

The chain links TRBV11-2 to TRBJ1-4; the D is unclear. Germline CDR1 reads SGHAT; CDR2 reads FQNNGV. Trimming shortened V by 0 bases and J by 8 bases, and 10 bases separated the two germline ends. This CDR3 has 14 amino acids. The CDR3 region has the DNA TGTGCCAGCAGCTTAGATACGGAGAGCGAAAAACTGTTTTTT. It codes for CASSLDTESEKLFF.

The CDR3 loop is CSASLTGGNTIYF. CDR3 in DNA: TGCAGTGCTAGTCTCACAGGGGGAAACACCATATATTTT. The chain carries TRBV20-1 and TRBJ1-3; perhaps TRBD1 as D (6 bases). Per the germline V gene, CDR1 is DFQATT and CDR2 is SNEGSKA (reference sequence). CDR3 size: 13 residues. The germline V and J ends were trimmed by 3 bases and 4 bases, with 10 bases remaining between them.

The CDR3 DNA sequence: TGTGCCAGCTGCTCGGACAGCCTCTATGGCTACACCTTC. Its protein is CASCSDSLYGYTF. The chain uses TRBV28 and TRBJ1-2, with D tentatively TRBD1 (6 bases). CDR3 size: 13 residues. Germline values: CDR1 MDHEN, CDR2 SYDVKM. Trimming removed 8 bases from V and 4 bases from J, with 14 bases in between.

The chain joins TRBV15 to TRBJ2-7; TRBD1 matches at 9 bases. Germline V lookup: CDR1 LNHNV, CDR2 YYDKDF (reference sequence). The CDR3 consists of 15 residues. Trimming removed 1 base from V and 0 bases from J; junction bases left unmatched: 1. The CDR3 region has the DNA TGTGCCACCAGCAGAGGGGGACAGGGCTCCTACGAGCAGTACTTC. Amino acid sequence: CATSRGGQGSYEQYF. The complete variable domain, with remaining parts taken from reference TRBV15 and TRBJ2-7, reads DAMVIQNPRYQVTQFGKPVTLSCSQTLNHNVMYWYQQKSSQAPKLLFHYYDKDFNNEADTPDNFQSRRPNTSFCFLDIRSPGLGDTAMYLCATSRGGQGSYEQYFGPGTRLTVT.

The CDR3 DNA reads TGTGCCAGCAGCTTTAAACGGGGAGCGACAGATACGCAGTATTTT. Protein sequence: CASSFKRGATDTQYF. The chain is built from TRBV7-9 and TRBJ2-3; tentative D call: TRBD2 (5 bases). Trimming left V 3 bases short and J 3 bases short, with 13 bases between. Per the germline V gene, CDR1 is SEHNR and CDR2 is FQNEAQ (reference sequence). The CDR3 is 15 residues long. Using reference TRBV7-9 and TRBJ2-3 for the parts outside the CDR3, the full variable domain is DTGVSQNPRHKITKRGQNVTFRCDPISEHNRLYWYRQTLGQGPEFLTYFQNEAQLEKSRLLSDRFSAERPKGSFSTLEIQRTEQGDSAMYLCASSFKRGATDTQYFGPGTRLTVL.

The V call is TRBV30, the J call TRBJ1-5; TRBD1 matches 8 bases. The CDR3 length is 16 residues. The junction had 9 bases not matched to a gene; V was cut back by 4 bases and J by 1 base. The germline V gene encodes CDR1 GTSNPN and CDR2 SVGIG (reference sequence). The CDR3 sequence is CAWTSRGLPSNQPQHF. The DNA of the CDR3 is TGTGCCTGGACAAGCAGGGGGCTGCCAAGCAATCAGCCCCAGCATTTT.

The chain has TRBV29-1 and TRBJ2-3; perhaps TRBD1 as D (6 bases). From germline, CDR1 is SQVTM and CDR2 ANQGSEA. CDR3 length: 14 residues. Trimming removed 4 bases at V and 2 bases at J, with 13 bases between. CDR3 in amino acids: CSVAEGQITDTQYF. DNA of the CDR3: TGCAGCGTTGCTGAAGGACAGATCACAGATACGCAGTATTTT.

The V call is TRBV27, the J call TRBJ2-6, with 12 bases matching TRBD1. The CDR3 is made up of 21 amino acids. The V gene's germline CDR1 is MNHEY and CDR2 SMNVEV (reference sequence). V shed 5 bases and J 4 bases; nucleotides not matched to a gene: 18. In DNA, the CDR3 is TGTGCCAGCAGTCCCCGACAATTTACCGGGACAGGGGGCACCGGGGCCAACGTCCTGACTTTC. It translates to CASSPRQFTGTGGTGANVLTF.

This rearrangement joins TRBV6-5 to TRBJ1-5, with TRBD1 matching over 8 bases. This CDR3 comprises 16 residues. CDR1 is MNHEY, CDR2 SVGAGI, per germline. The V gene end was trimmed by 4 bases and the J gene end by 1 base; junction bases not matched to a gene: 6. DNA of the CDR3: TGTGCCAGCAGTTTGGGGACAGGTGGAAGCAATCAGCCCCAGCATTTT. It codes for CASSLGTGGSNQPQHF.

In nucleotides, the CDR3 is TGTGCCAGCAGCAAAGATGGACAGCGCATGAACTATAATTCACCCCTCCACTTT. Protein product: CASSKDGQRMNYNSPLHF. The V and J genes are TRBV21-1 and TRBJ1-6; the table's D call TRBD1 went unverified against the DNA. TRBV21-1 is a pseudogene locus. This CDR3 spans 18 amino acids.

The table lists this clone with a few counts. V gene TRBV6-6 combines with J gene TRBJ1-2; 8 bases fit TRBD1. V gave up 10 bases and J gave up 8 bases; unmatched junction bases: 6. The CDR3 runs 11 residues. Per germline, CDR1 MNHNY and CDR2 SVGAGI (reference sequence). As DNA, the CDR3 is TGTGCCACCCAGGGGGCTAGAGGCTACACCTTC. It codes for CATQGARGYTF.

The V gene is TRBV4-2, the J gene TRBJ2-3, with D perhaps TRBD2 (6 bases). The CDR3 has 16 residues. Trimming removed 1 base at V and 0 bases at J, with 11 bases between. Germline V lookup: CDR1 LGHNA, CDR2 YNFKEQ. CDR3 sequence: CASSQGPSASTDTQYF. The CDR3 coding sequence is TGTGCCAGCAGCCAAGGCCCTAGCGCTAGCACAGATACGCAGTATTTT.

The chain carries TRBV27 and TRBJ1-2; TRBD1 agrees at 8 bases. V was pared by 0 bases and J by 6 bases, with 9 bases of the junction left unmatched. The germline CDR1 and CDR2 sequences are MNHEY and SMNVEV (reference sequence). The CDR3 contains 16 residues. The CDR3 is CASSLSVWTGRNGYTF. The CDR3 nucleotides are TGTGCCAGCAGTTTATCGGTCTGGACAGGGCGGAATGGCTACACCTTC.

This rearrangement joins TRBV4-2 to TRBJ2-7; 12 bases align to TRBD2. Germline V gene lookup returns CDR1 LGHNA and CDR2 YNFKEQ. This CDR3 comprises 16 residues. With V trimmed by 0 bases and J by 7 bases, 7 bases remained unmatched. The CDR3 loop reads CASSQDLLAGGEEQYF. CDR3 nucleotides: TGTGCCAGCAGCCAAGATCTCCTAGCGGGAGGGGAGGAGCAGTACTTC.

The chain has TRBV15 and TRBJ1-4; no firm D call. The V and J ends lost 2 bases and 0 bases respectively, with 10 bases between them. The CDR3 covers 16 residues. Germline V gives CDR1 LNHNV, CDR2 YYDKDF (reference sequence). The CDR3, as DNA: TGTGCCACCAGCAGACAGACTCCTGCAACTAATGAAAAACTGTTTTTT. Its translation is CATSRQTPATNEKLFF. Based on the CDR3 plus reference TRBV15 and TRBJ1-4, the full variable domain is DAMVIQNPRYQVTQFGKPVTLSCSQTLNHNVMYWYQQKSSQAPKLLFHYYDKDFNNEADTPDNFQSRRPNTSFCFLDIRSPGLGDTAMYLCATSRQTPATNEKLFFGSGTQLSVL.

This clone was seen a single time. One end of the junction does not line up with germline, which may come from a read error. V usage is TRBV9 and J usage is TRBJ2-7, with D perhaps matching TRBD2 (6 bases). The CDR3 has 15 residues. The germline V gene encodes CDR1 SGDLS and CDR2 YYNGEE. The CDR3 coding sequence is TGTGCCAGCAGCCCCCGCGGGGTTCGATCCTCCGAGCAGTACTTC. This encodes CASSPRGVRSSEQYF. Filled out from reference TRBV9 and TRBJ2-7, the complete variable domain reads DSGVTQTPKHLITATGQRVTLRCSPRSGDLSVYWYQQSLDQGLQFLIQYYNGEERAKGNILERFSAQQFPDLHSELNLSSLELGDSALYFCASSPRGVRSSEQYFGPGTRLTVT.

The J gene is TRBJ2-7, the V gene TRBV18, with D perhaps TRBD1 (6 bases). Germline-derived CDR1 and CDR2 are KGHSH and LQKENI. Trimming took 3 bases from V and 0 from J, leaving 9 bases between them. This CDR3 comprises 14 residues. DNA of the CDR3: TGTGCCAGCTCACCCAGGGACAACTCCTACGAGCAGTACTTC. Translation gives CASSPRDNSYEQYF.

In its sample, this clone was seen once. This chain links TRBV7-2 with TRBJ2-5; maybe TRBD2 (5 bases). The germline V gene has CDR1 SGHTA and CDR2 FQGNSA. V lost 1 base and J lost 4, with 16 bases in between. The CDR3 consists of 16 residues. The DNA of the CDR3 is TGTGCCAGCAGCTTAGGGGCGGGCCTGGGTCGAGAGACCCAGTACTTC. It translates to CASSLGAGLGRETQYF.

The chain is built from TRBV24-1 and TRBJ2-3; possibly TRBD1 for D (6 bases). Trimming removed 6 bases from V and 6 bases from J, with 15 bases in between. The CDR3 totals 14 residues. Germline V gene sequence: CDR1 KGHDR, CDR2 SFDVKD. The CDR3 reads CATSQQGILDTQYF. CDR3 sequence (DNA): TGTGCCACCAGTCAACAGGGAATTTTGGATACGCAGTATTTT.

This clone has a count of ten or more. The chain joins TRBV19 to TRBJ1-2, with D possibly being TRBD1 (6 bases). Per germline, CDR1 LNHDA and CDR2 SQIVND (reference sequence). The CDR3 runs to 13 residues. V lost 10 bases and J 4 bases, leaving 16 bases between the germline ends. The CDR3 sequence is CAINLGQPYGYTF. Here the CDR3 DNA reads TGTGCCATCAACCTGGGACAACCCTATGGCTACACCTTC.

This chain joins TRBV20-1 and TRBJ2-3; no clear D. Per the germline V gene, CDR1 is DFQATT and CDR2 is SNEGSKA (reference sequence). CDR3 length: 14 residues. V shed 3 bases and J shed 4 bases, with 14 bases lying between them. This chain's CDR3 is CSASQDVGADTQYF. CDR3 nucleotides: TGCAGTGCTAGTCAGGATGTCGGCGCAGATACGCAGTATTTT.

The CDR3 DNA sequence: TGTGCCAGCAGCTTAGAGGCTGGAGGAAATGAGCAGTTCTTC. Its translation: CASSLEAGGNEQFF. The rearrangement joins TRBV11-2 to TRBJ2-1; D perhaps matches TRBD2 (5 bases). Looked up from germline, CDR1 is SGHAT and CDR2 is FQNNGV. The CDR3 totals 14 residues. V lost 0 bases to trimming and J lost 7 bases, with 10 bases between them. Combining the CDR3 with reference TRBV11-2 and TRBJ2-1 gives the whole variable domain EAGVAQSPRYKIIEKRQSVAFWCNPISGHATLYWYQQILGQGPKLLIQFQNNGVVDDSQLPKDRFSAERLKGVDSTLKIQPAKLEDSAVYLCASSLEAGGNEQFFGPGTRLTVL.

This sequence joins TRBV11-3 and TRBJ2-6; D is unclear. Germline CDR1 reads SGHNT; CDR2 reads YENEEA. The germline V and J ends were trimmed by 0 bases and 1 base, with 10 bases remaining between them. The CDR3 is made up of 17 amino acids. CDR3 sequence reads: CASSLDPGPSGANVLTF. DNA for the CDR3: TGTGCCAGCAGCTTAGATCCAGGCCCGTCTGGGGCCAACGTCCTGACTTTC.

The CDR3 DNA is TGTGCCAGCAGCTCCCTTACTAGCGGGGTACGCACAGATACGCAGTATTTT. It specifies CASSSLTSGVRTDTQYF. The chain uses TRBV5-6 and TRBJ2-3, with 10 bases that match TRBD2. This CDR3 is 17 amino acids long. Germline CDR1 reads SGHDT; CDR2 reads YYEEEE. The ends lost 3 bases at V and 1 base at J; junction bases unmatched: 8.

The CDR3 DNA follows: TGTGCCAGCAGCTTAGGTATAGGGGGACAGTCCTATGGCTACACCTTC. It codes for CASSLGIGGQSYGYTF. V usage is TRBV11-2 and J usage is TRBJ1-2; 7 nucleotides align to TRBD1. There are 16 residues in the CDR3. V dropped 1 base and J dropped 4; count of bases not matched to a gene: 9. Germline CDR1 and CDR2: SGHAT and FQNNGV.

This clone was detected a few times. V usage is TRBV7-2 and J usage is TRBJ1-1; 7 nucleotides agree with TRBD1. V lost 2 bases to trimming and J lost 9 bases; unmatched junction nucleotides: 12. Germline V lookup: CDR1 SGHTA, CDR2 FQGNSA. This CDR3 is built from 15 residues. CDR3 sequence: CASSLTFDRAQKAFF. In DNA form, the CDR3 reads TGTGCCAGCAGCTTAACGTTCGACAGGGCCCAAAAAGCTTTCTTT.